This T cell receptor (beta chain) was observed in a study of blood T cell repertoires in COVID-19. This clone came up once. Trimming removed 0 bases at V and 6 bases at J, with 14 bases between. The germline gives CDR1 SEHNR, CDR2 FQNEAQ (reference sequence). The CDR3 has 15 amino acids. The table came from immunoSEQ multiplex PCR; TCRdb's copy has only in-frame clones and leaves some out. The sample lists about 200,000 clones, about 88% occurring once. The sequenced material came from peripheral blood. V usage is TRBV7-9 and J usage is TRBJ1-1, with a tentative D call TRBD1 (5 bases). This clonotype was obtained from a woman over 75 with acute or convalescent COVID-19. In DNA, the CDR3 is TGTGCCAGCAGCTTAGCGAGCGGGGGAGTGGCTGAAGCTTTCTTT. This encodes CASSLASGGVAEAFF.